The source of this T cell receptor beta chain is a study of T cells expressing NK-cell markers. Findings and limits, study-wide: The dominant NKG2C+ clonotypes represented about 1.0-7.5% of CD8+ T cells in six donors. Dominance of the CD3+CD56-NKG2C+ fraction by these clonotypes also held in four donors.

TCRdb derives one entry per CDR3 protein from the 5' RACE reads, leaving out DNA. Its clone listing holds roughly 180,000 distinct CDR3 sequences. A remark on this clonotype: Its target is unknown.

This receptor was obtained from a man aged 18-75 years in good health. The source material was blood T cells: a sorted CD56 or NKG2C T cell subset, CD4+ or CD8+ T cells, or bulk PBMC T cells (not recorded which).

The CDR3 loop reads CSAPSGRVDDTEAFF. This chain joins TRBV20-1 and TRBJ1-1. The CDR3 length is 15 residues. CDR1 is DFQATT, CDR2 SNEGSKA, per germline (reference sequence).